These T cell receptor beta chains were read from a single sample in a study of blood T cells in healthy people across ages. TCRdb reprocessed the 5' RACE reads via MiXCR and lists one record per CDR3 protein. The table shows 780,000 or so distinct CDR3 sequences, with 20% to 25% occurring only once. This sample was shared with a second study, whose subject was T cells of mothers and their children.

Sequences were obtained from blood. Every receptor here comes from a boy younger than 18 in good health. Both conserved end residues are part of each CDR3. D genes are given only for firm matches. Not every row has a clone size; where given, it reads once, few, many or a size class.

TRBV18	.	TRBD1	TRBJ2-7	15	TGTGCCAGCTCACCACCGGGACAGAGGAGCTACGAGCAGTACTTC	CASSPPGQRSYEQYF
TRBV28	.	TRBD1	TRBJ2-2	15	TGTGCCAGCAGTCCGCCCGGGACAGGGTTTGGGGAGCTGTTTTTT	CASSPPGTGFGELFF
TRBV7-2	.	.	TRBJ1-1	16	TGTGCCAGCAGCTTAGCGTTAGGGATCCTGGACACTGAAGCTTTCTTT	CASSLALGILDTEAFF
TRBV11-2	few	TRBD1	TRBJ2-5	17	TGTGCCAGCAGCTCCAAACCGACAGGGGCCTTGGGAGAGACCCAGTACTTC	CASSSKPTGALGETQYF
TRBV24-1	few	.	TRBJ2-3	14	TGTGCCACCAGAACGTCCGCAGGGACAGATACGCAGTATTTT	CATRTSAGTDTQYF
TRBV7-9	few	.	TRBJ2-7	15	TGTGCCAGCAGCCTGGTTTGGGGCCCAAACTACGAGCAGTACTTC	CASSLVWGPNYEQYF
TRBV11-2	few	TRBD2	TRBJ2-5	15	TGTGCCAGCAGCACCCCTAGCGGGAGCAGTGAGACCCAGTACTTC	CASSTPSGSSETQYF
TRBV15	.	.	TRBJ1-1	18	TGTGCCACCAGCAGAGGAGACAGGAAGATCTACTTGAACACTGAAGCTTTCTTT	CATSRGDRKIYLNTEAFF
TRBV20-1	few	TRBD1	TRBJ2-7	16	TGCAGTGCTAGCCTGAGGGGGCTGGCGGGTCCCTACGAGCAGTACTTC	CSASLRGLAGPYEQYF
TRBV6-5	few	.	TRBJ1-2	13	TGTGCCAGCAGCCGGGACCTCCAGGGCGGCTACACCTTC	CASSRDLQGGYTF
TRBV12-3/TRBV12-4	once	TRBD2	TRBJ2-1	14	TGTGCCAGCAGTACTAGCGGGAGGGCCAATGAGCAGTTCTTC	CASSTSGRANEQFF
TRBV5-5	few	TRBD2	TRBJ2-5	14	TGTGCCAGCAGCCTCGGACTAGCGGGAGGACCCCAGTACTTC	CASSLGLAGGPQYF
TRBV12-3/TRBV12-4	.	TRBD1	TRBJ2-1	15	TGTGCCAGCAGTCCTGACAGGGCCTCCTACAATGAGCAGTTCTTC	CASSPDRASYNEQFF
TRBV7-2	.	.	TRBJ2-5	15	TGTGCCAGCAGCTTAGATCCTATTAACCAAGAGACCCAGTACTTC	CASSLDPINQETQYF
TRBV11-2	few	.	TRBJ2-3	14	TGTGCCAGCAGCCGGGGACCAACCACAGATACGCAGTATTTT	CASSRGPTTDTQYF
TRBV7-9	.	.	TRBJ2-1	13	TGTGCCAGCAGCTTTCCCGCCGGGGATGAGCAGTTCTTC	CASSFPAGDEQFF
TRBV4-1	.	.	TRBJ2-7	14	TGCGCCAGCAGCCATGGTCCAGGGGCCTACGAGCAGTACTTC	CASSHGPGAYEQYF
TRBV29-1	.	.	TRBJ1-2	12	TGCAGCGTTGAGTCGGGTGTGGGTGGCTACACCTTC	CSVESGVGGYTF
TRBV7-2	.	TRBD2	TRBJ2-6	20	TGTGCCAGCAGCTTAATGACTAGCGGGTATACCTACTCTGGGGCCAACGTCCTGACTTTC	CASSLMTSGYTYSGANVLTF
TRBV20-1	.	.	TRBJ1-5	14	TGCAGTGCTAGGGGAGGGACTCAGGACCAGCCCCAGCATTTT	CSARGGTQDQPQHF
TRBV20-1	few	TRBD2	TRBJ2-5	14	TGCAGTGTACCGGGACTAGTAACTCGGGAGACCCAGTACTTC	CSVPGLVTRETQYF
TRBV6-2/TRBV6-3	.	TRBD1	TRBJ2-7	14	TGTGCCAGCAGTTACACCAGACAGGGGACCGAGCAGTACTTC	CASSYTRQGTEQYF
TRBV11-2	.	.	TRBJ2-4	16	TGTGCCAGCAGCTTCGATGTGTGGGGAGCCAAAAACATTCAGTACTTC	CASSFDVWGAKNIQYF
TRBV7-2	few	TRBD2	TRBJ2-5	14	TGTGCCAGCAGCCCAGTGCGGGAGGGAGAGACCCAGTACTTC	CASSPVREGETQYF
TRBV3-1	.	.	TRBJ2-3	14	TGTGCCAGCAGCCAAAGTTGGGGCACAGATACGCAGTATTTT	CASSQSWGTDTQYF
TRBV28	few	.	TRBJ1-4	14	TGTGCCAGCAGTTTTGGACAGCCATATGAAAAACTGTTTTTT	CASSFGQPYEKLFF
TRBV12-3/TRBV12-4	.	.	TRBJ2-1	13	TGTGCCAGCAGTTTAGGAGGTATGAATGAGCAGTTCTTC	CASSLGGMNEQFF
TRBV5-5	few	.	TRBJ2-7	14	TGTGCCAGCAGCGTGGACACTATCTCCTACGAGCAGTACTTC	CASSVDTISYEQYF
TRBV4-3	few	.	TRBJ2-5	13	TGCGCCAGCAGCCAAGGATTAGGATGGGAGCAGTACTTC	CASSQGLGWEQYF
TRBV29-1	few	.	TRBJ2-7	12	TGCAGCTCTTTACAGGTTCCCTACGAGCAGTACTTC	CSSLQVPYEQYF
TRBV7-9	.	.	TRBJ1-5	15	TGTGCCAGCAGCCAGGAGGGCTGGGACAATCAGCCCCAGCATTTT	CASSQEGWDNQPQHF
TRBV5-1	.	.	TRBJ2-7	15	TGCGCCAGCAGCTTGAGTTGGCTTCAAACCTACGAGCAGTACTTC	CASSLSWLQTYEQYF
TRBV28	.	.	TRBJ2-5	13	TGTGCCAGCAGTTTCTTAGGGGTGGAGACCCAGTACTTC	CASSFLGVETQYF
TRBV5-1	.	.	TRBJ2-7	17	TGCGCCAGCAGCTTGAATCTAGGAACAGGGCTGACCTACGAGCAGTACTTC	CASSLNLGTGLTYEQYF
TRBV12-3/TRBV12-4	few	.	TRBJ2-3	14	TGTGCCAGCAGTTTGCGTCTGTCTTTGGATACGCAGTATTTT	CASSLRLSLDTQYF
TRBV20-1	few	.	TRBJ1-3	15	TGCAGTGCTAGAGATATAGGGGATGTCGGAAACACCATATATTTT	CSARDIGDVGNTIYF
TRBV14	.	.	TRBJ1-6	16	TGTGCCAGCAGCCAAGATCCTTCCCCGAGAAATTCACCCCTCCACTTT	CASSQDPSPRNSPLHF
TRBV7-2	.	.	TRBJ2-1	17	TGTGCCAGCAGCTCGAAAATCCGGGGGAGCTCCTACAATGAGCAGTTCTTC	CASSSKIRGSSYNEQFF
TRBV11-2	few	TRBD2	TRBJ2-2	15	TGTGCCAGCAGCGGCGGGGGGATTGGTGTCGGGGAGCTGTTTTTT	CASSGGGIGVGELFF
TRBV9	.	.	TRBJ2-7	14	TGTGCCAGCAGCGTAGGTGGCGGGACCTGCGAGCAGTACTTC	CASSVGGGTCEQYF
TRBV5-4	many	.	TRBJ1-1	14	TGTGCCAGCAGCTTCGGGGCAGGGGACACTGAAGCTTTCTTT	CASSFGAGDTEAFF
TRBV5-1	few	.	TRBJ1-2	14	TGCGCCGGCAGCCCAGGATTCTCAATCTATGGCTACACCTTC	CAGSPGFSIYGYTF
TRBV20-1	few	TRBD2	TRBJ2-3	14	TGCAATGCTAGCGGGACTGGTAGCACAGATACGCAGTATTTT	CNASGTGSTDTQYF
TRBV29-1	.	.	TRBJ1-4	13	TGCAGCGCCACGGAGATAACTAATGAAAAACTGTTTTTT	CSATEITNEKLFF
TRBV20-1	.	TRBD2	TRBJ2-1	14	TGCAGTGTTCCATCCGGACTAGCGGACAATGAGCAGTTCTTC	CSVPSGLADNEQFF
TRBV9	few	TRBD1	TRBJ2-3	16	TGTGCCAGCAGCGTAGTGGGGACAGCTAGCACAGATACGCAGTATTTT	CASSVVGTASTDTQYF
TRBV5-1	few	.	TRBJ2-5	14	TGCGCCAGCAGCTCGATGGACAGCCAAGAGACCCAGTACTTC	CASSSMDSQETQYF
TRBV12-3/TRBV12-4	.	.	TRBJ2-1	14	TGTGCCAGCAGTTTTCTGGGTTCGGGCGATGAGCAGTTCTTC	CASSFLGSGDEQFF
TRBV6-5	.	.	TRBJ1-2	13	TGTGCCAGCAGTTACGGACAGAACTATGGCTACACCTTC	CASSYGQNYGYTF
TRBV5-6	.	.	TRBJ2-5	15	TGTGCCAGCAGCCCCCGGGGACAACGGGAAAAGACCCAGTACTTC	CASSPRGQREKTQYF
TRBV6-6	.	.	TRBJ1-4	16	TGTGCCAGCAGTTACTCGTCGCAGCCACTTAATGAAAAACTGTTTTTT	CASSYSSQPLNEKLFF
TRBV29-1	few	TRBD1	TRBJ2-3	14	TGCAGCGTAAGGGGGCTGCTTTTCACAGATACGCAGTATTTT	CSVRGLLFTDTQYF
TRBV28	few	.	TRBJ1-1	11	TGTGCCAGCAGTTATCGACAGGAAGCTTTCTTT	CASSYRQEAFF
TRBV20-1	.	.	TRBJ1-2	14	TGCAGTGCTATACGGCAGCCCTATAACTATGGCTACACCTTC	CSAIRQPYNYGYTF
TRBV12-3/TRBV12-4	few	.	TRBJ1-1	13	TGTGCCAGCGGGTACAGGGATATCACTGAAGCTTTCTTT	CASGYRDITEAFF
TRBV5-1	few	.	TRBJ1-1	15	TGCGCCAGCAGCCCTCGGACAAGACTGAACACTGAAGCTTTCTTT	CASSPRTRLNTEAFF
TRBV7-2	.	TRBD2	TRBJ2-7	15	TGTGCCAGCAGCTTAGGGCTAGCGGGGAACTACGAGCAGTACTTC	CASSLGLAGNYEQYF
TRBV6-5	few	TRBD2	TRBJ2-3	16	TGTGCCAGCAGTTTTTCTAGCGGGGGGGTAACAGATACGCAGTATTTT	CASSFSSGGVTDTQYF
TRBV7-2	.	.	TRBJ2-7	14	TGTGCCAGCAGCTTAGAATTGACCTCCTACGAGCAGTACTTC	CASSLELTSYEQYF